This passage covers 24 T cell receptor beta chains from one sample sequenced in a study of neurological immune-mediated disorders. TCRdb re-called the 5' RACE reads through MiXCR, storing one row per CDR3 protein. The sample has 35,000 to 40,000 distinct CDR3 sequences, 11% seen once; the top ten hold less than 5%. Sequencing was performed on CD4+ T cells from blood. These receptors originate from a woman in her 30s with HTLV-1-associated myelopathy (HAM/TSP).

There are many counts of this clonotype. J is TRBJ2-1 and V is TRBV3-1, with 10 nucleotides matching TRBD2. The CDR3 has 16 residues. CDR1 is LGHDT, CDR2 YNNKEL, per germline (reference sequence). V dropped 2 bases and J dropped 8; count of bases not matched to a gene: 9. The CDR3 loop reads CASSQYSGGANDEQFF. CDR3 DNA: TGTGCCAGCAGCCAATACAGCGGGGGGGCAAATGATGAGCAGTTCTTC.

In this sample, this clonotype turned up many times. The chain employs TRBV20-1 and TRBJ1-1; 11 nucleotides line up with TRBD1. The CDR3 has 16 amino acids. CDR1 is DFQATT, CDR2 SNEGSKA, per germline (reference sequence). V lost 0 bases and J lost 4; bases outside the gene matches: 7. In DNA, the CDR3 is TGCAGTGCTAGAGATCCTGGGACAGGGGGTATCACTGAAGCTTTCTTT. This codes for CSARDPGTGGITEAFF.

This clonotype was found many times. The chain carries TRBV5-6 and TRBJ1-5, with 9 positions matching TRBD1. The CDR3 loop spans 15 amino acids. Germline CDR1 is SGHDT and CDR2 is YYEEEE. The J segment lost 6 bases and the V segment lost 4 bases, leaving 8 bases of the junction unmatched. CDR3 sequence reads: CASSEQGAISQPQHF. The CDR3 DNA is TGTGCCAGCAGCGAACAGGGGGCTATCAGTCAGCCCCAGCATTTT. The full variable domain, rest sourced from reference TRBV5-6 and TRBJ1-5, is DAGVTQSPTHLIKTRGQQVTLRCSPKSGHDTVSWYQQALGQGPQFIFQYYEEEERQRGNFPDRFSGHQFPNYSSELNVNALLLGDSALYLCASSEQGAISQPQHFGDGTRLSIL.

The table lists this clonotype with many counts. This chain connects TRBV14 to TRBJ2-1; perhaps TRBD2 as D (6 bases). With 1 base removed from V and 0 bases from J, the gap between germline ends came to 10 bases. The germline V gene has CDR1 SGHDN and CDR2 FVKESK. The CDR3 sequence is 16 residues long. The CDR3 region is CASSQGDFLSYNEQFF. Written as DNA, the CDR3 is TGTGCCAGCAGCCAAGGGGACTTCCTCTCCTACAATGAGCAGTTCTTC.

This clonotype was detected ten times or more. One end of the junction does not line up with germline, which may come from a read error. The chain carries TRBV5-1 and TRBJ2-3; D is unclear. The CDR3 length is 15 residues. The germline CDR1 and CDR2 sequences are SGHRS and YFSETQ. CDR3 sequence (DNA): TGCGCCAGCAGCTTGGTTCCAGCATCCACAAATACGCAGTATTTT. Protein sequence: CASSLVPASTNTQYF.

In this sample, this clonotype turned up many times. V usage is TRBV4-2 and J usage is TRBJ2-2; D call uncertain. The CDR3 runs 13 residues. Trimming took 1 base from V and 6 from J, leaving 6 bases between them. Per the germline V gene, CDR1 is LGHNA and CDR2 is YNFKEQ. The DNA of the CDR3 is TGTGCCAGCAGCCAAGCCTTGGCCGGGGAGCTGTTTTTT. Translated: CASSQALAGELFF.

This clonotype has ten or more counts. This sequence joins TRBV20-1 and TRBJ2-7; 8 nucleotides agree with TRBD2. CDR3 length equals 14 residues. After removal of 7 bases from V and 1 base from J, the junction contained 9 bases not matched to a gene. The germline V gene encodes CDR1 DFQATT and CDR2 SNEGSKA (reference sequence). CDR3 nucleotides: TGCAGTGTTCGAGCCGGGGGGGCGTCCTACGAGCAGTACTTC. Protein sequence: CSVRAGGASYEQYF.

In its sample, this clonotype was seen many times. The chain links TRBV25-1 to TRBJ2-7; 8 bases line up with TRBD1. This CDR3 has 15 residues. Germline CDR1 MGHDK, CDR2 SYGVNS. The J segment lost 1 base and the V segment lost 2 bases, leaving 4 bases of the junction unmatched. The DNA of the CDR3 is TGTGCCAGCAGTGAAGGGAACAGGGGGTCCTACGAGCAGTACTTC. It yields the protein CASSEGNRGSYEQYF.

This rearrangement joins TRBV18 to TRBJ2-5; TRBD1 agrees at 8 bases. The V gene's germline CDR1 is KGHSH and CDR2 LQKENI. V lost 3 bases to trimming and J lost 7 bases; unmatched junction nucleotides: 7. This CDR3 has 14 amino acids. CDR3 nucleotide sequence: TGTGCCAGCTCACCGAGTGGCCAGGGGGCGACCCAGTACTTC. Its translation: CASSPSGQGATQYF.

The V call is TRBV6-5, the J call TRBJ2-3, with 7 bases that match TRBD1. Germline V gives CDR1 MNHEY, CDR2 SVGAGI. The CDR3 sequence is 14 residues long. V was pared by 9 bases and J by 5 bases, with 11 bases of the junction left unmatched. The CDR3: CARRAQGSRDTQYF. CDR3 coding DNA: TGTGCCAGACGTGCACAGGGGTCCCGAGATACGCAGTATTTT.

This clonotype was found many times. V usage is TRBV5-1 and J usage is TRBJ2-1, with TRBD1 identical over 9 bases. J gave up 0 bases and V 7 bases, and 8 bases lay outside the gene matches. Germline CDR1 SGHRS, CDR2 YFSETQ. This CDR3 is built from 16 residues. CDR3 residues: CASALRGQGSYNEQFF. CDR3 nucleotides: TGCGCCAGCGCGTTAAGGGGACAGGGCTCCTACAATGAGCAGTTCTTC.

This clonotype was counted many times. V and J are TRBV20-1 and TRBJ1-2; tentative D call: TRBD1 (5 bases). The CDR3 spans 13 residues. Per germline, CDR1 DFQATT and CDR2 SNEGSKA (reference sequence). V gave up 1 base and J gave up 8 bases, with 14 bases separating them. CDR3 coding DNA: TGCAGTGCTAGAGGCCAGTCAGAGGGGGGCTACACCTTC. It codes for CSARGQSEGGYTF.

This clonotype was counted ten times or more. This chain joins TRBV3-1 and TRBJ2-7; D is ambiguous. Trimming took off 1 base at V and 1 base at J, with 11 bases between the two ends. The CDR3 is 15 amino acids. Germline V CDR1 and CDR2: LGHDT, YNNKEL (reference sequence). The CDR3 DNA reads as TGTGCCAGCAGCCAAGGGCAGCAAGGATCCTACGAGCAGTACTTC. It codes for CASSQGQQGSYEQYF.

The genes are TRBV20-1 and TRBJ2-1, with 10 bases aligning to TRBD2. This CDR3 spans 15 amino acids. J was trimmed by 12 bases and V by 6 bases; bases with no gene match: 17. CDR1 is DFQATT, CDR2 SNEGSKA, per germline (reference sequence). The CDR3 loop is CSAIPFSGGTDTQFF. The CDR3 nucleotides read TGCAGTGCGATACCCTTTAGCGGGGGGACAGATACGCAGTTCTTC.

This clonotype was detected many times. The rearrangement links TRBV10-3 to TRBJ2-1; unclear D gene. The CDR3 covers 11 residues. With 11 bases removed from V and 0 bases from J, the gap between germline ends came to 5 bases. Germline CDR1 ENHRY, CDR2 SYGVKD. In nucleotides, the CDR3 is TGTGCCGCGACCTCCTACAATGAGCAGTTCTTC. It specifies CAATSYNEQFF.

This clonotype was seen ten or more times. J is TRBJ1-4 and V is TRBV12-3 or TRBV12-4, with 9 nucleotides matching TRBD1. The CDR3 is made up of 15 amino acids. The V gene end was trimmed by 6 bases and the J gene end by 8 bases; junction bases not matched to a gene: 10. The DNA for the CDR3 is TGTGCCAGCAGGGGCCCCGGGACAGGGAACGAAAAACTGTTTTTT. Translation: CASRGPGTGNEKLFF.

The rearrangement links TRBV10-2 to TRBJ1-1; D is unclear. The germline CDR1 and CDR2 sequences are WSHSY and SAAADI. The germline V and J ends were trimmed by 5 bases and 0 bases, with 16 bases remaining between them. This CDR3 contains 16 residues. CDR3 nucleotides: TGCGCCAGCAGTTTTAAAGGGTTTGGGATGAACACTGAAGCTTTCTTT. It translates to CASSFKGFGMNTEAFF.

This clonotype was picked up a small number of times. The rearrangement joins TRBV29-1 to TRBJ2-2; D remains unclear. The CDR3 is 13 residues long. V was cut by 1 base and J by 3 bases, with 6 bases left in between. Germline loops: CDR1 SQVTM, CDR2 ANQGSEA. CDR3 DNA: TGCAGCGTTGAAGCGGCATACACCGGGGAGCTGTTTTTT. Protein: CSVEAAYTGELFF.

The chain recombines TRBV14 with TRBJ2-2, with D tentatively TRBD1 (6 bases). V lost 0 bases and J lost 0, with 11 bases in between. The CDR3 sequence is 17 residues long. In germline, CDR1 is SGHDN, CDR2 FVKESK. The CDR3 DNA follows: TGTGCCAGCAGCCAAGATACGGCAGGGGCGAACACCGGGGAGCTGTTTTTT. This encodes CASSQDTAGANTGELFF.

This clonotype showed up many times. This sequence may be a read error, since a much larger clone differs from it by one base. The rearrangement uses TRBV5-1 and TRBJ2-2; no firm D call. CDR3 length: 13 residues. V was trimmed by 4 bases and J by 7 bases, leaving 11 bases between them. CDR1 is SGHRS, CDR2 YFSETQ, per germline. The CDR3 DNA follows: TGCGCCAGCAGCCCCCCTGAAAGCGGGGAGCTGTTTTTT. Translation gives CASSPPESGELFF.

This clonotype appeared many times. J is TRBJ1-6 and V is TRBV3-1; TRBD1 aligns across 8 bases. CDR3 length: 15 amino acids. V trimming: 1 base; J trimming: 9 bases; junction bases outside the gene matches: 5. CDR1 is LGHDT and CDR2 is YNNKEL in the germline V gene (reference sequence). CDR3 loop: CASSQGTGMTSPLHF. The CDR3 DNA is TGTGCCAGCAGCCAAGGGACAGGGATGACTTCACCCCTCCACTTT.

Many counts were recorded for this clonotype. CDR3 coding DNA: TGCGCCAGCAGCCAGGACAGGGGAAATCAGCCCCAGCATTTT. As protein: CASSQDRGNQPQHF. This chain joins TRBV5-1 and TRBJ1-5; 9 nucleotides line up with TRBD1. The ends lost 4 bases at V and 4 bases at J; junction bases unmatched: 3. The CDR3 is 14 amino acids. Per the germline V gene, CDR1 is SGHRS and CDR2 is YFSETQ.

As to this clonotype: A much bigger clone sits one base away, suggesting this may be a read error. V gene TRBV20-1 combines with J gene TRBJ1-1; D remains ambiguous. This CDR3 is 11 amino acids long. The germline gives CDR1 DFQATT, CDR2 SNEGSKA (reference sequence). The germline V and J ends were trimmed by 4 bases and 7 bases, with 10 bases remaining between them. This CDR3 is CSAILGYEAFF. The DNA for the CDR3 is TGCAGTGCTATTTTGGGGTATGAAGCTTTCTTT.

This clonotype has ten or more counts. Here the CDR3 DNA reads TGCAGTGCTAGAGGGTCCCACGACAGGCAAGAAAAACTGTTTTTT. Its translation: CSARGSHDRQEKLFF. The rearrangement joins TRBV20-1 to TRBJ1-4; weak D call: TRBD1 (6 bases). V was shortened by 1 base and J by 8 bases, with 17 bases between the two germline ends. The CDR3 sequence is 15 residues long. CDR1 and CDR2 (germline): DFQATT, SNEGSKA (reference sequence).